These T cell receptor beta chains were read from a single sample in a study of blood T cell repertoires in COVID-19. Sequenced by immunoSEQ multiplex PCR; TCRdb stores in-frame clones only, minus some. The sample has tens of thousands of clones; roughly 84% are singletons. The material sequenced was peripheral blood. The origin of the receptors is a man aged 45-60 years with active or convalescent COVID-19. CDR3s include the opening cysteine and the closing phenylalanine or tryptophan. D genes are given only for firm matches. Expanded clones are given a class, and other clones once, few, many or no size at all.

>TRBV11-3|NA|NA|TRBJ2-3
CASSPGGISTDTQYF
TGTGCCAGCAGCCCAGGGGGGATAAGCACAGATACGCAGTATTTT
>TRBV29-1|NA|NA|TRBJ1-4
CSARGRRSEKLFF
TGCAGCGCGAGAGGACGGAGGAGCGAAAAACTGTTTTTT
>TRBV7-8|TRBD1|NA|TRBJ1-6
CASSLVAGTGDSPLHF
TGTGCCAGCAGCTTAGTGGCCGGGACAGGAGATTCACCCCTCCACTTT
>TRBV6-5|TRBD1|few|TRBJ1-1
CASRMTGMNTEAFF
TGTGCCAGCAGAATGACAGGGATGAACACTGAAGCTTTCTTT
>TRBV5-1|TRBD2|NA|TRBJ2-3
CASSLAAGVSTDTQYF
TGCGCCAGCAGCTTAGCCGCGGGGGTAAGCACAGATACGCAGTATTTT
>TRBV6-5|NA|NA|TRBJ1-5
CASSYSAGGNQPQHF
TGTGCCAGCAGTTACTCGGCAGGGGGCAATCAGCCCCAGCATTTT
>TRBV3-1/TRBV3-2|TRBD1|once|TRBJ1-1
CASSQLGQEAFF
TGTGCCAGCAGCCAGCTGGGACAGGAAGCTTTCTTT
>TRBV5-4|TRBD2|NA|TRBJ2-3
CASSITTSGQHAQYF
TGTGCCAGCAGCATAACGACTAGCGGGCAGCATGCGCAGTATTTT
>TRBV18|NA|once|TRBJ2-5
CASSPDSYQETQYF
TGTGCCAGCTCACCTGACTCATACCAAGAGACCCAGTACTTC
>TRBV2|TRBD2|NA|TRBJ2-1
CASSMASGGARNEQFF
TGTGCCAGCAGTATGGCTAGCGGGGGGGCTAGGAATGAGCAGTTCTTC
>TRBV2|NA|NA|TRBJ1-1
CASRKIQGMNTEAFF
TGTGCCAGCAGGAAGATACAGGGAATGAACACTGAAGCTTTCTTT
>TRBV25-1|NA|NA|TRBJ1-1
CASSGQKYTEAFF
TGTGCCAGCTCTGGACAGAAATACACTGAAGCTTTCTTT
>TRBV28|TRBD1|NA|TRBJ1-5
CASSFGTGVLYSNQPQHF
TGTGCCAGCAGTTTCGGGACAGGGGTGCTTTATAGCAATCAGCCCCAGCATTTT
>TRBV7-2|NA|NA|TRBJ1-4
CASSPGVATNEKLFF
TGTGCCAGCAGCCCAGGGGTTGCAACTAATGAAAAACTGTTTTTT
>TRBV5-1|TRBD2|NA|TRBJ2-3
CASSSRIAGARDTQYF
TGCGCCAGCAGCTCCCGAATAGCGGGGGCGAGAGATACGCAGTATTTT
>TRBV6-9|NA|NA|TRBJ1-2
CASSYESRRYGYTF
TGTGCCAGCAGTTATGAGAGCAGGCGCTATGGCTACACCTTC
>TRBV9|TRBD1|NA|TRBJ1-2
CASSAGGRQGWDGYTF
TGTGCCAGCAGCGCGGGGGGGAGACAGGGATGGGATGGCTACACCTTC
>TRBV6-1|TRBD1|NA|TRBJ1-1
CASSEALAAGGNTEAFF
TGTGCCAGCAGTGAAGCGCTTGCTGCAGGGGGCAATACTGAAGCTTTCTTT
>TRBV5-1|TRBD1|NA|TRBJ1-2
CASTWGTGGIYGYTF
TGCGCCAGCACCTGGGGGACAGGGGGCATCTATGGCTACACCTTC
>TRBV3-1/TRBV3-2|NA|NA|TRBJ2-7
CASSQTLRTSHEQYF
TGTGCCAGCAGCCAAACGCTTCGAACTAGCCACGAGCAGTACTTC
>TRBV11-2|NA|NA|TRBJ1-4
CASSSRGEKLFF
TGTGCCAGCAGCTCCCGGGGGGAAAAACTGTTTTTT
>TRBV12-3/TRBV12-4|NA|NA|TRBJ1-1
CASSLPQGSPLF
TGTGCCAGCAGCCTTCCTCAGGGGTCCCCTCTGTTT
>TRBV3-1/TRBV3-2|TRBD2|NA|TRBJ2-3
CASSQDPRGLAGGKSTDTQYF
TGTGCCAGCAGCCAAGACCCCCGGGGACTAGCGGGGGGGAAAAGCACAGATACGCAGTATTTT
>TRBV27|NA|NA|TRBJ1-4
CASSFGHAGGDEKLFF
TGTGCCAGCAGTTTCGGACACGCCGGAGGGGATGAAAAACTGTTTTTT
>TRBV6-5|NA|NA|TRBJ1-5
CASNFRGENQPQHF
TGTGCCAGCAACTTCAGGGGCGAAAATCAGCCCCAGCATTTT
>TRBV12-3/TRBV12-4|TRBD1|NA|TRBJ1-1
CASSLQGATEAFF
TGTGCCAGCAGTTTACAGGGGGCAACTGAAGCTTTCTTT
>TRBV4-2|NA|NA|TRBJ1-1
CASSQGSYTEAFF
TGTGCCAGCAGCCAGGGTAGCTATACTGAAGCTTTCTTT
>TRBV29-1|NA|NA|TRBJ1-2
CSAVRGLGNYGYTF
TGCAGCGCAGTGAGGGGGTTGGGTAACTATGGCTACACCTTC
>TRBV7-2|NA|NA|TRBJ1-5
CASSLERGRQPQHF
TGTGCCAGCAGCTTAGAAAGGGGTAGGCAGCCCCAGCATTTT
>TRBV27|NA|NA|TRBJ2-3
CASTSRVGVTDTQYF
TGTGCCAGCACCTCTCGGGTAGGGGTCACAGATACGCAGTATTTT
>TRBV18|NA|NA|TRBJ1-1
CASSLGGARNTEAFF
TGTGCCAGCTCGCTGGGGGGGGCCAGGAACACTGAAGCTTTCTTT